The 14 T cell receptor beta chains in this list originate from one sample, sequenced in a study of somatic mutations in cytotoxic T cells in rheumatoid arthritis. Clones were sequenced by immunoSEQ multiplex PCR, and TCRdb holds only the in-frame ones, with some missing. The sample has some 19,000 clones; about 80% are singletons. Sequenced: CD8+ T cells sorted from blood. All receptors derive from a man younger than 35 with rheumatoid arthritis.

A single count supports this clone. The chain has TRBV13 and TRBJ2-7; D might be TRBD1 (5 bases). Germline V gene data show CDR1 as PRHDT and CDR2 as FYEKMQ (reference sequence). The CDR3 runs to 13 residues. V was pared by 0 bases and J by 2 bases, with 5 bases between. The DNA of the CDR3 is TGTGCCAGCAGCTTAGGCAGGGCCTACGAGCAGTACTTC. It is translated as CASSLGRAYEQYF.

V and J are TRBV19 and TRBJ2-7; tentatively, D is TRBD2 (5 bases). Trimming shortened V by 1 base and J by 1 base, and 14 bases separated the two germline ends. This CDR3 is 16 amino acids long. Germline V gene data show CDR1 as LNHDA and CDR2 as SQIVND (reference sequence). DNA for the CDR3: TGTGCCAGTAGTATAGCGGCGGGCACGAAGTCCTACGAGCAGTACTTC. Its protein is CASSIAAGTKSYEQYF.

The chain carries TRBV7-8 and TRBJ2-5; 8 nucleotides line up with TRBD2. Trimming cost V 1 base and J 2 bases; bases outside gene matches: 3. CDR3 length: 15 amino acids. Germline assignment: CDR1 SGHVS and CDR2 FQNEAQ. CDR3 in amino acids: CASSLGSSGQETQYF. CDR3 nucleotides: TGTGCCAGCAGCTTAGGATCTAGCGGGCAAGAGACCCAGTACTTC.

The CDR3: CASSFPGQGNYEQYF. As DNA, the CDR3 is TGTGCCAGCAGCTTTCCGGGACAGGGGAACTACGAGCAGTACTTC. The gene calls are TRBV5-8 and TRBJ2-7, with 10 nucleotides matching TRBD1. This CDR3 contains 15 residues. Germline-derived CDR1 and CDR2 are SGHTS and YDEGEE. The junction had 5 bases not matched to a gene; V was cut back by 2 bases and J by 3 bases.

This chain links TRBV7-8 with TRBJ2-5, with 9 bases lining up with TRBD2. Germline loops: CDR1 SGHVS, CDR2 FQNEAQ. This CDR3 has 17 amino acids. V lost 1 base to trimming and J lost 0 bases; unmatched junction nucleotides: 6. The CDR3 DNA is TGTGCCAGCAGCTTAGAGGATAGCGGGGGATACCAAGAGACCCAGTACTTC. Translated: CASSLEDSGGYQETQYF. Supplemented by reference TRBV7-8 and TRBJ2-5, the full variable domain reads GAGVSQSPRYKVAKRGQDVALRCDPISGHVSLFWYQQALGQGPEFLTYFQNEAQLDKSGLPSDRFFAERPEGSVSTLKIQRTQQEDSAVYLCASSLEDSGGYQETQYFGPGTRLLVL.

The rearrangement joins TRBV14 to TRBJ1-3, with 7 bases lining up with TRBD1. V was clipped by 4 bases and J by 4 bases; unmatched bases: 10. CDR1 SGHDN and CDR2 FVKESK come from the germline V gene. This CDR3 contains 16 residues. The CDR3 nucleotides read TGTGCCAGCAGCCGCCTACAGGGGTCAGTCGGAAACACCATATATTTT. It encodes CASSRLQGSVGNTIYF.

The chain links TRBV10-2 to TRBJ2-7, with 7 bases fitting TRBD2. CDR1 is WSHSY and CDR2 is SAAADI in the germline V gene. The length of the CDR3 is 14 residues. V was clipped by 6 bases and J by 1 base; unmatched bases: 6. The CDR3 loop is CASRREGGSYEQYF. CDR3 DNA: TGCGCCAGCAGGAGAGAGGGAGGGTCCTACGAGCAGTACTTC.

The rearrangement uses TRBV28 and TRBJ1-4, with 7 bases lining up with TRBD1. Germline V gene sequence: CDR1 MDHEN, CDR2 SYDVKM. With 3 bases clipped from V and 8 bases from J, the junction kept 18 bases outside the gene matches. The CDR3 runs to 18 residues. CDR3 in DNA: TGTGCCAGCAGTTTGCCCCCCAGGGGGGGACAGTGGGGCGAAAAACTGTTTTTT. Translation: CASSLPPRGGQWGEKLFF.

The rearrangement links TRBV19 to TRBJ1-1; 10 positions agree with TRBD1. Germline CDR1 and CDR2: LNHDA and SQIVND (reference sequence). This CDR3 contains 15 residues. The trim removed 5 bases at V and 1 base at J, leaving 4 bases unmatched. The CDR3 DNA follows: TGTGCCAGTAGTTCGGGGACAGGGGCGAACACTGAAGCTTTCTTT. Translated: CASSSGTGANTEAFF.

A few counts support this clone. This chain joins TRBV30 and TRBJ1-1, with D perhaps TRBD1 (5 bases). CDR1 and CDR2 from the germline V gene are GTSNPN and SVGIG (reference sequence). Trimming stripped 2 bases from V and 1 base from J, with 14 bases between. CDR3 length: 15 amino acids. Here the CDR3 reads CAWSSPYTGNTEAFF. In DNA form, the CDR3 reads TGTGCCTGGAGTTCCCCGTATACAGGGAACACTGAAGCTTTCTTT. Looking up the rest from reference TRBV30 and TRBJ1-1 gives the full variable domain: SQTIHQWPATLVQPVGSPLSLECTVEGTSNPNLYWYRQAAGRGLQLLFYSVGIGQISSEVPQNLSASRPQDRQFILSSKKLLLSDSGFYLCAWSSPYTGNTEAFFGQGTRLTVV.

The chain couples TRBV27 to TRBJ1-5; TRBD1 is a possible D gene (6 bases). Per germline, CDR1 MNHEY and CDR2 SMNVEV (reference sequence). Trimming removed 5 bases at V and 0 bases at J, with 11 bases between. The CDR3 runs 15 residues. The CDR3 DNA is TGTGCCAGCAGTCGGACAGCCTATAGCAATCAGCCCCAGCATTTT. This translates into CASSRTAYSNQPQHF.

V and J are TRBV15 and TRBJ1-2; weak D call: TRBD1 (5 bases). V was shortened by 2 bases and J by 3 bases, with 13 bases between the two germline ends. The CDR3 totals 15 residues. CDR1 LNHNV and CDR2 YYDKDF come from the germline V gene (reference sequence). CDR3 loop: CATSRFRRVYYGYTF. Here the CDR3 DNA reads TGTGCCACCAGCAGATTCCGCAGGGTCTACTATGGCTACACCTTC.

The V and J genes are TRBV27 and TRBJ2-3; 8 positions match TRBD1. CDR3 length: 15 amino acids. V lost 2 bases and J lost 3; bases outside the gene matches: 4. The germline V gene has CDR1 MNHEY and CDR2 SMNVEV (reference sequence). As DNA, the CDR3 is TGTGCCAGCAGTTTAGTAACAGGGGGGACAGATACGCAGTATTTT. This codes for CASSLVTGGTDTQYF.

The rearrangement links TRBV7-9 to TRBJ2-7, with D possibly TRBD1 on 6 matching bases. The germline gives CDR1 SEHNR, CDR2 FQNEAQ (reference sequence). This CDR3 has 15 amino acids. Trimming took 6 bases from V and 2 from J, leaving 17 bases between them. In DNA, the CDR3 is TGTGCCAGCAGTGAGCCGACAGGCCGACCCTACGAGCAGTACTTC. Amino acid sequence: CASSEPTGRPYEQYF. Filled out from reference TRBV7-9 and TRBJ2-7, the complete variable domain reads DTGVSQNPRHKITKRGQNVTFRCDPISEHNRLYWYRQTLGQGPEFLTYFQNEAQLEKSRLLSDRFSAERPKGSFSTLEIQRTEQGDSAMYLCASSEPTGRPYEQYFGPGTRLTVT.